The 5 T cell receptor beta chains reported below all come from one sample, sequenced in a study of T-cell reconstitution after alpha-beta-depleted transplantation in children (dated by TCRdb to the mid-2010s). The library was generated by PCR. Instrument used: Illumina HiSeq 2500. TCR library preparation used molecular barcoding, with unique molecular identifiers applied to normalize quantification of the TCRbeta repertoire. Using fastp at Q25 and MiXCR, TCRdb reprocessed the public reads and kept productive beta chains. Rows merge per CDR3 protein into single entries with the most common DNA and genes. The table for this sample lists more than 300,000 distinct CDR3 sequences; about a sixth of them were counted only once. The biggest ten clones account for roughly 40% of the sample. The intended sense of this specimen's treatment or condition label: allogeneic hematopoietic cell transplantation with graft depleted of TCRalphabeta T cells and CD19 B cells.

The sample here was PBMCs, mostly from graft donor cells, taken 360 days after TCRalphabeta/CD19-depleted stem cell transplant. The receptors were gathered from a male patient between 2 and 15 years old who had a stem cell transplant for acute lymphoblastic leukemia, so the T cells may come from the graft donor.

This chain uses TRBV28 with TRBJ1-5; no definite D call. V was cut by 7 bases and J by 5 bases, with 12 bases left in between. Germline values: CDR1 MDHEN, CDR2 SYDVKM. This CDR3 has 13 amino acids. The CDR3 region is CASTTLEYQPQHF. The CDR3 DNA is TGTGCCAGCACTACTCTGGAGTATCAGCCCCAGCATTTT.

This clonotype was found a few times. The chain recombines TRBV5-1 with TRBJ2-1, with TRBD1 matching 7 bases. The V gene's germline CDR1 is SGHRS and CDR2 YFSETQ. CDR3 size: 15 residues. V shed 5 bases and J 5 bases; nucleotides not matched to a gene: 10. CDR3 DNA: TGCGCCAGCAGGGATAGGGGGCTGGTTCACAATGAGCAGTTCTTC. Translation: CASRDRGLVHNEQFF.

This chain joins TRBV20-1 and TRBJ2-1; TRBD2 matches 8 bases. Germline trimming cut 3 bases from V and 3 bases from J; bases unmatched to any gene: 10. CDR1 DFQATT and CDR2 SNEGSKA come from the germline V gene (reference sequence). This CDR3 has 16 residues. In nucleotides, the CDR3 is TGCAGTGCTAGTTCTCGTCGAACTAGCGGCTACAATGAGCAGTTCTTC. The encoded protein is CSASSRRTSGYNEQFF.

This sequence joins TRBV20-1 and TRBJ1-1, with D possibly being TRBD1 (6 bases). The CDR3 sequence is 14 residues long. Germline V gene data show CDR1 as DFQATT and CDR2 as SNEGSKA (reference sequence). Between the trimmed V and J ends, which lost 5 bases and 0 bases, there was a span of 13 bases. CDR3 bases: TGCAGTGCTGACCTGACAGGTATGAACACTGAAGCTTTCTTT. This codes for CSADLTGMNTEAFF.

This clonotype was observed a handful of times. This chain uses TRBV4-3 with TRBJ2-2; 14 bases agree with TRBD2. Germline V CDR1 and CDR2: LGHNA, YSLEER. The CDR3 contains 18 residues. V was clipped by 1 base and J by 6 bases; unmatched bases: 7. The DNA of the CDR3 is TGCGCCAGCAGCCAAGCTCCTCAGGGACTAGCGGGAGCCGGGGAGCTGTTTTTT. As protein: CASSQAPQGLAGAGELFF.